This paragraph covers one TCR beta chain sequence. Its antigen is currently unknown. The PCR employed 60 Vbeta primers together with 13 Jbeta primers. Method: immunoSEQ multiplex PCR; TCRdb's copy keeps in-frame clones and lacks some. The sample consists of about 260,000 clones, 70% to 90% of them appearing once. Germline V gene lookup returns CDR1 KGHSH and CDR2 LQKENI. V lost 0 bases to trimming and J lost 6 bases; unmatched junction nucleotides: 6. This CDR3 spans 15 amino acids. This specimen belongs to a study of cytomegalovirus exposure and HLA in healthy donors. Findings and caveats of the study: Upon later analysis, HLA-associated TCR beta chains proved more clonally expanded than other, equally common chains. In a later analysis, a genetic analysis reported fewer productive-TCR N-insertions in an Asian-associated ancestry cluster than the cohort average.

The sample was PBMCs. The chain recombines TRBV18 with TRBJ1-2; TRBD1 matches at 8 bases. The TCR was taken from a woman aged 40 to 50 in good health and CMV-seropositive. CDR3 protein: CASSPPPGRGHGYTF. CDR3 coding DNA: TGTGCCAGCTCACCACCCCCCGGCAGGGGGCATGGCTACACCTTC.